This TCR beta chain was captured in a study of blood T cell repertoires in COVID-19. Study summary: Specimens from acute and convalescent COVID-19 originated in the United States, Italy and Spain.

All enrollees were roughly 18 to 95 years old and from 20 to 30 US areas. Cohorts were assigned according to the clinical history that participants reported. Trimming cost V 5 bases and J 4 bases, with 12 bases left between them. In germline, CDR1 is GTSNPN, CDR2 SVGIG (reference sequence). The length of the CDR3 is 13 residues. Methods used by the authors: Reference gene primer amplification gave nucleated cell count estimates. TCRdb's copy holds only in-frame clones and misses some; the assay was immunoSEQ multiplex PCR. V and J calls and clone size are copied from that table; D and trimming were computed from the DNA. Here the sample spans about 310,000 clones, 87% being singletons.

The rearrangement joins TRBV30 to TRBJ1-5; D perhaps matches TRBD1 (6 bases). The clonotype was recovered from a woman younger than 30 who had recovered from COVID-19. The material sequenced was PBMCs or T cells enriched from blood (not recorded which). The CDR3 DNA is TGTGCCTGGGGAGGAGGACAGAATCAGCCCCAGCATTTT. This sequence encodes CAWGGGQNQPQHF.